A single sample gave rise to the 9 T cell receptor beta chains below, sequenced in a study of blood T cell repertoires in COVID-19. Assay: immunoSEQ multiplex PCR; the TCRdb copy retains only in-frame clones and omits some. Among some 180,000 clones listed, about four fifths were seen once. Input material: peripheral blood. The source is a human donor in a cohort sampled during active COVID-19.

This sequence joins TRBV30 and TRBJ2-5; D not certain. This CDR3 has 12 amino acids. The V end lost 2 bases, the J end lost 5 bases, and 9 bases lay between the germline ends. Germline CDR1 and CDR2: GTSNPN and SVGIG (reference sequence). The CDR3 nucleotides read TGTGCCTGGAGTCTTTATCGGGAGACCCAGTACTTC. As protein: CAWSLYRETQYF. The complete variable domain, with remaining parts taken from reference TRBV30 and TRBJ2-5, reads SQTIHQWPATLVQPVGSPLSLECTVEGTSNPNLYWYRQAAGRGLQLLFYSVGIGQISSEVPQNLSASRPQDRQFILSSKKLLLSDSGFYLCAWSLYRETQYFGPGTRLLVL.

The chain carries TRBV2 and TRBJ2-2; D possibly corresponds to TRBD2 (5 bases). This CDR3 has 17 amino acids. Trimming pared 6 bases from V and 0 bases from J, leaving 17 bases between. Per the germline V gene, CDR1 is SNHLY and CDR2 is FYNNEI. CDR3 DNA sequence: TGTGCCAGCAGACCATCCAAATTGGACTCGAACACCGGGGAGCTGTTTTTT. It is translated as CASRPSKLDSNTGELFF.

V and J are TRBV2 and TRBJ1-1, with 7 positions matching TRBD1. The J segment lost 3 bases and the V segment lost 5 bases, leaving 6 bases of the junction unmatched. Germline assignment: CDR1 SNHLY and CDR2 FYNNEI. This CDR3 has 14 amino acids. CDR3 in DNA: TGTGCCAGCAGTCCGGACAGGACTTACACTGAAGCTTTCTTT. It translates to CASSPDRTYTEAFF. Complete variable domain (other parts from reference TRBV2 and TRBJ1-1): EPEVTQTPSHQVTQMGQEVILRCVPISNHLYFYWYRQILGQKVEFLVSFYNNEISEKSEIFDDQFSVERPDGSNFTLKIRSTKLEDSAMYFCASSPDRTYTEAFFGQGTRLTVV.

The genes are TRBV6-6 and TRBJ1-3; 7 nucleotides agree with TRBD1. The germline V gene has CDR1 MNHNY and CDR2 SVGAGI (reference sequence). This CDR3 region has 17 residues. Trimming cost V 5 bases and J 0 bases; bases outside gene matches: 10. The CDR3 nucleotides read TGTGCCAGCAGTCCTTACAGGGGCCGTAGCTCTGGAAACACCATATATTTT. Translation: CASSPYRGRSSGNTIYF.

The V gene is TRBV12-3 or TRBV12-4, the J gene TRBJ2-1, with TRBD2 matching 8 bases. This CDR3 has 13 residues. V gave up 11 bases and J gave up 5 bases; unmatched junction bases: 8. The CDR3 spells CAPRGGVHNEQFF. DNA for the CDR3: TGTGCCCCCCGGGGGGGGGTTCACAATGAGCAGTTCTTC.

V gene TRBV5-1 combines with J gene TRBJ2-5; D call uncertain. V lost 1 base, J lost 2 bases, and 9 bases lay in between. The CDR3 covers 14 residues. Germline values: CDR1 SGHRS, CDR2 YFSETQ. CDR3: CASSLILQQETQYF. For the CDR3, the DNA is TGCGCCAGCAGCTTGATCCTACAGCAAGAGACCCAGTACTTC.

The chain recombines TRBV5-1 with TRBJ2-7; D unresolved. The CDR3 spans 15 residues. V was clipped by 0 bases and J by 5 bases, with 15 bases between them. Germline V gene data show CDR1 as SGHRS and CDR2 as YFSETQ. DNA for the CDR3: TGCGCCAGCAGCTTGGCCCAACATGGTCTGAACGAGCAGTACTTC. Amino acids: CASSLAQHGLNEQYF.

This chain uses TRBV3-1 (or the pseudogene TRBV3-2) with TRBJ1-6, with D possibly being TRBD1 (6 bases). Germline CDR1 reads LGHDT; CDR2 reads YNNKEL (reference sequence). V was shortened by 4 bases and J by 4 bases, with 8 bases between the two germline ends. The length of the CDR3 is 14 residues. CDR3 residues: CASSRDMYNSPLHF. In DNA, the CDR3 is TGTGCCAGCAGCCGGGACATGTATAATTCACCCCTCCACTTT.

The J gene is TRBJ2-2, the V gene TRBV7-9; 8 bases agree with TRBD1. The V and J ends lost 3 bases and 1 base, in that order; junction bases with no gene match: 1. The germline CDR1 and CDR2 sequences are SEHNR and FQNEAQ (reference sequence). The CDR3 runs to 15 residues. The CDR3 bases are TGTGCCAGCAGCTTGACAGGGGAGAACACCGGGGAGCTGTTTTTT. Its protein product is CASSLTGENTGELFF.